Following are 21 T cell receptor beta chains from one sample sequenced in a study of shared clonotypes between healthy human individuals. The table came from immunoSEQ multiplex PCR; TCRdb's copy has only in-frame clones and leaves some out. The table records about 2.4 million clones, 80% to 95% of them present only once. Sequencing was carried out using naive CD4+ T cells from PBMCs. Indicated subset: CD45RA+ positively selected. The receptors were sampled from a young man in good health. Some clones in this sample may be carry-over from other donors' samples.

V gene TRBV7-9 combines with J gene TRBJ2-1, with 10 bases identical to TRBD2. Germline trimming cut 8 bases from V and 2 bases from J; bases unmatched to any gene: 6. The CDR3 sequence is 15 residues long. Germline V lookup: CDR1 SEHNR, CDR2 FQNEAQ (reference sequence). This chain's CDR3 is CASWASGGTYNEQFF. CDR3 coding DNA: TGTGCCAGCTGGGCTAGCGGGGGAACCTACAATGAGCAGTTCTTC. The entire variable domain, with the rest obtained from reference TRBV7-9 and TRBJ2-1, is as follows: DTGVSQNPRHKITKRGQNVTFRCDPISEHNRLYWYRQTLGQGPEFLTYFQNEAQLEKSRLLSDRFSAERPKGSFSTLEIQRTEQGDSAMYLCASWASGGTYNEQFFGPGTRLTVL.

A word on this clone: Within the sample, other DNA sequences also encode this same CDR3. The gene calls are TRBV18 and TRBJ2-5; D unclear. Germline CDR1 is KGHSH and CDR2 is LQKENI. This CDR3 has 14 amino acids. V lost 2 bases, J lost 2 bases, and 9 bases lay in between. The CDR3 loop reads CASSPGWGQETQYF. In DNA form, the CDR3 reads TGTGCCAGCTCACCAGGTTGGGGTCAAGAGACCCAGTACTTC.

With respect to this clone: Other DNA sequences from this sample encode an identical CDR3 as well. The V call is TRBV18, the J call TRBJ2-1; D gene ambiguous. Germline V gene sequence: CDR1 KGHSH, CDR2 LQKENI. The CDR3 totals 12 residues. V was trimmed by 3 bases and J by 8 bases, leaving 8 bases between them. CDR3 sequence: CASSPSGDEQFF. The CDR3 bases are TGTGCCAGCTCACCTTCAGGCGATGAGCAGTTCTTC.

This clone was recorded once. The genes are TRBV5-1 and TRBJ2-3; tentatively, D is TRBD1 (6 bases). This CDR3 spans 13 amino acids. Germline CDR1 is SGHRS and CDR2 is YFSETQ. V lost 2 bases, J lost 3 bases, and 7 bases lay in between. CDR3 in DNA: TGCGCCAGCAGCTTTACAGGGACAGATACGCAGTATTTT. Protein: CASSFTGTDTQYF.

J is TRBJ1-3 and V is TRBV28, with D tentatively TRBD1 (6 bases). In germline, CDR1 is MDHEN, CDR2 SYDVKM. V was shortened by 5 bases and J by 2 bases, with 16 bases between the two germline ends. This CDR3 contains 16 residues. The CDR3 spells CASSAPDSKTGNTIYF. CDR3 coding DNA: TGTGCCAGCAGTGCCCCGGACAGCAAGACTGGAAACACCATATATTTT.

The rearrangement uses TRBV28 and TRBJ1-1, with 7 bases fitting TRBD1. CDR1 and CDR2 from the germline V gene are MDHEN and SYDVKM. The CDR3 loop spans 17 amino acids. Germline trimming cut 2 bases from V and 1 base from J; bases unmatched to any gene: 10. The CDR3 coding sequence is TGTGCCAGCAGTTTACGTGTAGAACAGGGGTGGAACACTGAAGCTTTCTTT. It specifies CASSLRVEQGWNTEAFF.

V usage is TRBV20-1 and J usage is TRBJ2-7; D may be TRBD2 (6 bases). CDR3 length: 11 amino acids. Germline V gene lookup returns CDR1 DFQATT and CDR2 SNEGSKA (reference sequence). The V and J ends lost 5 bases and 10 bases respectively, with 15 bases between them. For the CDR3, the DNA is TGCAGTGCTCAACCTAGCGAAAGACAGTACTTC. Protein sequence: CSAQPSERQYF.

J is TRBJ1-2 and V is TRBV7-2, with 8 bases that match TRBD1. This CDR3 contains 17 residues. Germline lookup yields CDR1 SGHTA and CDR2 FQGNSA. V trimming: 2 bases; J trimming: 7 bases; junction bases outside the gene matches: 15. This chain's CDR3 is CASSLTDRGPREGGYTF. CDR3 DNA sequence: TGTGCCAGCAGCTTAACCGACAGGGGTCCTCGGGAGGGTGGCTACACCTTC. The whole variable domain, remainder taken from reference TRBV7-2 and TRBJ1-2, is GAGVSQSPSNKVTEKGKDVELRCDPISGHTALYWYRQSLGQGLEFLIYFQGNSAPDKSGLPSDRFSAERTGGSVSTLTIQRTQQEDSAVYLCASSLTDRGPREGGYTFGSGTRLTVV.

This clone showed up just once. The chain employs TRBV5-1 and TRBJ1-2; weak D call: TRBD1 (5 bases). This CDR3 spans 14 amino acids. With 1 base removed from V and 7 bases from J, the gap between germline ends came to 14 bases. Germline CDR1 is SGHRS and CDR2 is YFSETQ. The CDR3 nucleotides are TGCGCCAGCAGCTTGAGGGGTCCGGCCGGTGGCTACACCTTC. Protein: CASSLRGPAGGYTF.

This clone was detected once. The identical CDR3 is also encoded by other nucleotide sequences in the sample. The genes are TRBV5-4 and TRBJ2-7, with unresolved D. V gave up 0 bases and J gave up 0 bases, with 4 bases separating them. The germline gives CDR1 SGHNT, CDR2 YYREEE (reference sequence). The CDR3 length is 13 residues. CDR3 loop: CASSLATSYEQYF. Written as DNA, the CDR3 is TGTGCCAGCAGCTTGGCTACCTCCTACGAGCAGTACTTC.

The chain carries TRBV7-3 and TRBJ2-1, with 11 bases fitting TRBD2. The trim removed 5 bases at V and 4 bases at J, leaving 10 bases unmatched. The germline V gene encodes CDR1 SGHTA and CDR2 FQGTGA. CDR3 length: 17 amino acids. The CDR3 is CASSRQTRTSGYNEQFF. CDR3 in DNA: TGTGCCAGCAGCCGCCAAACTCGGACTAGCGGGTACAATGAGCAGTTCTTC.

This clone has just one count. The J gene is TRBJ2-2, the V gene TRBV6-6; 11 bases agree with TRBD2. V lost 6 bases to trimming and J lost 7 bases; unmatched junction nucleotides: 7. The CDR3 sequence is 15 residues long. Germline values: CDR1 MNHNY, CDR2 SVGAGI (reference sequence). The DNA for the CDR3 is TGTGCCAGCAGGATAGCGGGAGGGCCTGACGGGGAGCTGTTTTTT. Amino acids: CASRIAGGPDGELFF.

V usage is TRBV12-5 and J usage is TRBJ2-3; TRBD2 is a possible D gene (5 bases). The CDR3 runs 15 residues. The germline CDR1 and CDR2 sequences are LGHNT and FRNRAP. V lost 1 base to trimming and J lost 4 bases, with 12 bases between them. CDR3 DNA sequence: TGTGCTAGTGGTTTGGGGGGAGTTGACTCAGATACGCAGTATTTT. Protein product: CASGLGGVDSDTQYF. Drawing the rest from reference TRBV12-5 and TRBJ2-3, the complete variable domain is DARVTQTPRHKVTEMGQEVTMRCQPILGHNTVFWYRQTMMQGLELLAYFRNRAPLDDSGMPKDRFSAEMPDATLATLKIQPSEPRDSAVYFCASGLGGVDSDTQYFGPGTRLTVL.

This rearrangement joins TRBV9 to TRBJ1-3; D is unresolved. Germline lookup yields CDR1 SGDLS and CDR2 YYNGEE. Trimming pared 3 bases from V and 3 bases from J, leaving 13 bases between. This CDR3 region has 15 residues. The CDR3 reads CASSEGLIGGNTIYF. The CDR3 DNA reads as TGTGCCAGCAGCGAGGGCTTGATCGGTGGAAACACCATATATTTT.

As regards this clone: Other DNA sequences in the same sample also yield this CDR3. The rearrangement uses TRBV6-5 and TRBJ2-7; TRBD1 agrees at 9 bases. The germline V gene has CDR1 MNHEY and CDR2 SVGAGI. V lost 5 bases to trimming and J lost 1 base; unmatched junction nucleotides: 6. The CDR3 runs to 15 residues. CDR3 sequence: CASSPGTGSSYEQYF. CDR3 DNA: TGTGCCAGCAGTCCCGGGACAGGGTCGTCCTACGAGCAGTACTTC.

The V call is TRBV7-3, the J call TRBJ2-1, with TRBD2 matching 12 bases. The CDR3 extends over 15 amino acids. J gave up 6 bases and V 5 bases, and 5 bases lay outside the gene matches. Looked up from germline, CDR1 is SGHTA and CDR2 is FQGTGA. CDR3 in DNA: TGTGCCAGCAGCACCCGACTAGCGGGAGTCAATGAGCAGTTCTTC. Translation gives CASSTRLAGVNEQFF. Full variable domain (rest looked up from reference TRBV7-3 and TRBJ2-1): GAGVSQTPSNKVTEKGKYVELRCDPISGHTALYWYRQSLGQGPEFLIYFQGTGAADDSGLPNDRFFAVRPEGSVSTLKIQRTERGDSAVYLCASSTRLAGVNEQFFGPGTRLTVL.

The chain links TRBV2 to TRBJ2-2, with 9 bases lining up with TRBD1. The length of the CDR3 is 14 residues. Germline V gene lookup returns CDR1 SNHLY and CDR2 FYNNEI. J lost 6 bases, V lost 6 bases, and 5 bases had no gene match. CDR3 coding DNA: TGTGCCAGCAGACAGGGGGCTGTGGCCGGGGAGCTGTTTTTT. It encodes CASRQGAVAGELFF. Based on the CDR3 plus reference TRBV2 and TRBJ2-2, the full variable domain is EPEVTQTPSHQVTQMGQEVILRCVPISNHLYFYWYRQILGQKVEFLVSFYNNEISEKSEIFDDQFSVERPDGSNFTLKIRSTKLEDSAMYFCASRQGAVAGELFFGEGSRLTVL.

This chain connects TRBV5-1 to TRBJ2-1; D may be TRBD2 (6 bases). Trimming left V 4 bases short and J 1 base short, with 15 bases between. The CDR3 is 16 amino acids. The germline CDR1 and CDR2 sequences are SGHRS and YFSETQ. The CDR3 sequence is CASSPGDGLSYNEQFF. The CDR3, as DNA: TGCGCCAGCAGCCCGGGGGACGGATTATCCTACAATGAGCAGTTCTTC.

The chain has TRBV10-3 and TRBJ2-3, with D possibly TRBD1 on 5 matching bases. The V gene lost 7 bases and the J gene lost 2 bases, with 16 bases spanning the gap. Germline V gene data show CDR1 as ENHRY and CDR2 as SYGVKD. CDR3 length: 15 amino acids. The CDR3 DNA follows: TGTGCCATCAAGGAAGGGGCTTATTACACAGATACGCAGTATTTT. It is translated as CAIKEGAYYTDTQYF.

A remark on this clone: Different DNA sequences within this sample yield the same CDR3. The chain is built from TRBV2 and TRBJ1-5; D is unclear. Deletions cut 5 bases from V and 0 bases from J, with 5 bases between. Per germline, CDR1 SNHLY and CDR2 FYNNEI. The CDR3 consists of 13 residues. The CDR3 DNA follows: TGTGCCAGCAGTCCCGATAGCAATCAGCCCCAGCATTTT. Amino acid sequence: CASSPDSNQPQHF.

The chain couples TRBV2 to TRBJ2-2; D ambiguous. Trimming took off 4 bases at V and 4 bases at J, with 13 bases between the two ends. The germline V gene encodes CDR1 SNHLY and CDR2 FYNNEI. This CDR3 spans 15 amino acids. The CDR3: CASSAQLTGTGELFF. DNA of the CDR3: TGTGCCAGCAGTGCTCAACTGACGGGCACCGGGGAGCTGTTTTTT.